These 28 T cell receptor beta chains were all obtained from the same sample, sequenced in a study of beta chain features in type 1 diabetes. Sequencing targeted expressed TCRB transcripts, as all isolated RNA had been reverse transcribed. The table came from immunoSEQ multiplex PCR; TCRdb's copy has only in-frame clones and leaves some out. Of 120,000 to 150,000 clones in the sample, 9.7% are singletons; the top ten hold almost 0.65%. The sequenced sample consisted of central memory CD4+ T cells from blood. The receptors originated from a woman aged 40 to 50 in good health.

V is TRBV27 and J is TRBJ1-5; possible D gene TRBD1, 5 bases. Germline-derived CDR1 and CDR2 are MNHEY and SMNVEV (reference sequence). CDR3 size: 14 residues. The V gene lost 3 bases and the J gene lost 5 bases, with 11 bases spanning the gap. The CDR3 is CASSLGQFDQPQHF. The CDR3 nucleotides read TGTGCCAGCAGTTTGGGGCAGTTCGATCAGCCCCAGCATTTT.

The gene calls are TRBV10-3 and TRBJ1-2, with D possibly matching TRBD1 (5 bases). CDR1 is ENHRY, CDR2 SYGVKD, per germline. Deletions cut 6 bases from V and 1 base from J, with 6 bases between. The CDR3 consists of 12 residues. CDR3 in DNA: TGTGCCATCAGCCAGGGTAACTATGGCTACACCTTC. It is translated as CAISQGNYGYTF.

The table lists this clone with a few counts. CDR3 in amino acids: CASSPLDSVLNYGYTF. As DNA, the CDR3 is TGTGCCAGCTCACCGCTGGACAGTGTCCTTAACTATGGCTACACCTTC. The V gene is TRBV18, the J gene TRBJ1-2, with D tentatively TRBD1 (6 bases). The V end lost 3 bases, the J end lost 1 base, and 15 bases lay between the germline ends. The CDR3 totals 16 residues. Germline V gives CDR1 KGHSH, CDR2 LQKENI.

This clone appeared a few times. The rearrangement uses TRBV19 and TRBJ2-4, with D maybe TRBD1 (6 bases). V lost 3 bases, J lost 3 bases, and 15 bases lay in between. The CDR3 consists of 16 residues. Germline CDR1 reads LNHDA; CDR2 reads SQIVND (reference sequence). The CDR3 sequence is CASSILDRRSKNIQYF. The DNA for the CDR3 is TGTGCCAGTAGTATTCTAGACAGGCGAAGCAAAAACATTCAGTACTTC. Full variable domain (rest looked up from reference TRBV19 and TRBJ2-4): DGGITQSPKYLFRKEGQNVTLSCEQNLNHDAMYWYRQDPGQGLRLIYYSQIVNDFQKGDIAEGYSVSREKKESFPLTVTSAQKNPTAFYLCASSILDRRSKNIQYFGAGTRLSVL.

This clone was observed a handful of times. This chain connects TRBV5-1 to TRBJ1-5; D is undetermined. This CDR3 is built from 14 residues. V shed 0 bases and J shed 7 bases, with 11 bases lying between them. Germline V gene sequence: CDR1 SGHRS, CDR2 YFSETQ. The CDR3 region is CASSLGEVGQPQHF. The CDR3 nucleotides are TGCGCCAGCAGCTTGGGGGAGGTCGGACAGCCCCAGCATTTT.

There are a few counts of this clone. The chain joins TRBV18 to TRBJ2-3; D gene ambiguous. Germline V gene lookup returns CDR1 KGHSH and CDR2 LQKENI. This CDR3 has 18 amino acids. V dropped 3 bases and J dropped 2 bases, with 21 bases sitting between them. The CDR3 DNA is TGTGCCAGCTCACCTTTTGCACCGGATCAGACAAACACAGATACGCAGTATTTT. It specifies CASSPFAPDQTNTDTQYF.

This clone was observed a few times. The chain uses TRBV5-1 and TRBJ2-5; D is unresolved. The V gene's germline CDR1 is SGHRS and CDR2 YFSETQ. Trimming shortened V by 4 bases and J by 5 bases, and 9 bases separated the two germline ends. CDR3 length: 12 residues. CDR3 bases: TGCGCCAGCAGCCTGATACGGGAGACCCAGTACTTC. Protein product: CASSLIRETQYF.

Here the CDR3 reads CASSVGGLSNQPQHF. The CDR3 nucleotides are TGTGCCAGCAGTGTAGGAGGGCTTAGCAATCAGCCCCAGCATTTT. V usage is TRBV2 and J usage is TRBJ1-5; D remains unclear. V was clipped by 4 bases and J by 0 bases, with 10 bases between them. Germline V lookup: CDR1 SNHLY, CDR2 FYNNEI. The length of the CDR3 is 15 residues.

The chain uses TRBV10-2 and TRBJ2-6, with TRBD2 identical over 11 bases. V lost 3 bases to trimming and J lost 0 bases; unmatched junction nucleotides: 4. The CDR3 consists of 18 residues. In germline, CDR1 is WSHSY, CDR2 SAAADI. The CDR3 coding sequence is TGCGCCAGCAGTGAACTAGCGGGGGCTCACTCTGGGGCCAACGTCCTGACTTTC. Translating gives CASSELAGAHSGANVLTF.

This clone was seen only a few times. The gene calls are TRBV10-3 and TRBJ2-5; 11 positions match TRBD1. CDR1 is ENHRY, CDR2 SYGVKD, per germline. The CDR3 extends over 16 amino acids. Trimming removed 4 bases from V and 5 bases from J; junction bases left unmatched: 9. CDR3 protein: CAISGTGQGATETQYF. The CDR3 DNA follows: TGTGCCATCAGTGGGACTGGACAGGGGGCTACGGAGACCCAGTACTTC.

This clone was detected a few times. V usage is TRBV5-1 and J usage is TRBJ1-6; D ambiguous. V lost 4 bases and J 2 bases, leaving 13 bases between the germline ends. The germline gives CDR1 SGHRS, CDR2 YFSETQ. CDR3 length: 16 amino acids. The CDR3 DNA follows: TGCGCCAGCAGCATCAGCGGGGATGCCTATAATTCACCCCTCCACTTT. Translating it yields CASSISGDAYNSPLHF.

This clone was detected only a few times. The chain's CDR3 is CASGTDYEQYF. The DNA for the CDR3 is TGCGCCAGCGGGACAGACTACGAGCAGTACTTC. The J gene is TRBJ2-7, the V gene TRBV5-1, with 7 nucleotides matching TRBD1. This CDR3 spans 11 amino acids. V shed 7 bases, J shed 3 bases, and the junction held 1 base outside the gene matches. In germline, CDR1 is SGHRS, CDR2 YFSETQ.

This chain links TRBV2 with TRBJ1-2, with 7 positions matching TRBD1. The CDR3 covers 13 residues. CDR1 and CDR2 (germline): SNHLY, FYNNEI. The ends lost 1 base at V and 8 bases at J; junction bases unmatched: 4. CDR3: CASSEGQGWGYTF. The CDR3 coding sequence is TGTGCCAGCAGTGAAGGACAGGGTTGGGGCTACACCTTC.

The rearrangement joins TRBV11-2 to TRBJ1-6; maybe TRBD1 (5 bases). Germline CDR1 reads SGHAT; CDR2 reads FQNNGV. Trimming shortened V by 0 bases and J by 8 bases, and 11 bases separated the two germline ends. CDR3 length: 15 amino acids. The CDR3 loop is CASSLDHDRYSPLHF. CDR3 in DNA: TGTGCCAGCAGCTTAGATCACGACAGATATTCACCCCTCCACTTT.

J is TRBJ1-1 and V is TRBV5-1; D is uncertain. The V end lost 0 bases, the J end lost 1 base, and 7 bases lay between the germline ends. CDR3 length equals 14 residues. Germline CDR1 and CDR2: SGHRS and YFSETQ. CDR3 loop: CASSLVVGNTEAFF. CDR3 DNA sequence: TGCGCCAGCAGCTTGGTGGTCGGGAACACTGAAGCTTTCTTT.

The gene calls are TRBV19 and TRBJ1-2; D might be TRBD1 (6 bases). V lost 5 bases to trimming and J lost 3 bases, with 16 bases between them. This CDR3 contains 15 residues. Germline V gene data show CDR1 as LNHDA and CDR2 as SQIVND (reference sequence). CDR3 protein: CASSAWTERHYGYTF. CDR3 DNA sequence: TGTGCCAGTAGTGCGTGGACAGAGCGGCACTATGGCTACACCTTC.

This clone was detected only a few times. J is TRBJ2-4 and V is TRBV23-1, with 10 bases identical to TRBD1. TRBV23-1 is an ORF, and what it does is uncertain. V dropped 7 bases and J dropped 1; count of bases not matched to a gene: 19. This CDR3 is built from 20 residues. CDR3 protein: CASIALGQGYCRVAKNIQYF. The CDR3 bases are TGCGCCAGCATCGCGTTGGGACAGGGGTATTGTCGTGTGGCCAAAAACATTCAGTACTTC.

The chain recombines TRBV18 with TRBJ2-3, with TRBD2 as a possible D gene (7 bases). Germline CDR1 KGHSH, CDR2 LQKENI. The CDR3 consists of 16 residues. Trimming removed 0 bases from V and 5 bases from J, with 15 bases in between. The CDR3 sequence: CASSPPGGGAEDTQYF. The DNA for the CDR3 is TGTGCCAGCTCACCACCGGGAGGGGGGGCCGAAGATACGCAGTATTTT.

The V and J genes are TRBV18 and TRBJ1-1, with TRBD1 matching 7 bases. V trimming: 5 bases; J trimming: 9 bases; junction bases outside the gene matches: 6. This CDR3 spans 12 amino acids. Germline V gene lookup returns CDR1 KGHSH and CDR2 LQKENI. The CDR3 here is CASSARDSQAFF. The CDR3 coding sequence is TGTGCCAGCTCAGCCCGGGACAGTCAAGCTTTCTTT.

This clone turned up a few times. The CDR3 coding sequence is TGTGCCAGTAAGAATCCAGAGGACACCGGGGAGCTGTTTTTT. Protein sequence: CASKNPEDTGELFF. V is TRBV19 and J is TRBJ2-2; D gene uncertain. Germline V lookup: CDR1 LNHDA, CDR2 SQIVND (reference sequence). V shed 7 bases and J shed 3 bases, with 12 bases lying between them. The CDR3 extends over 14 amino acids. The complete variable domain, with remaining parts taken from reference TRBV19 and TRBJ2-2, reads DGGITQSPKYLFRKEGQNVTLSCEQNLNHDAMYWYRQDPGQGLRLIYYSQIVNDFQKGDIAEGYSVSREKKESFPLTVTSAQKNPTAFYLCASKNPEDTGELFFGEGSRLTVL.

This clone was seen ten or more times. The V gene is TRBV5-6, the J gene TRBJ1-6, with TRBD1 identical over 8 bases. Trimming took 0 bases from V and 9 from J; bases not matched to a gene: 5. The CDR3 spans 15 residues. Germline assignment: CDR1 SGHDT and CDR2 YYEEEE. CDR3 residues: CASSLDRGSVSPLHF. CDR3 coding DNA: TGTGCCAGCAGCTTGGACAGGGGGTCGGTTTCACCCCTCCACTTT.

This chain uses TRBV5-1 with TRBJ1-4; D uncertain. The CDR3 totals 15 residues. The V gene lost 0 bases and the J gene lost 3 bases, with 9 bases spanning the gap. Germline CDR1 reads SGHRS; CDR2 reads YFSETQ. CDR3 sequence (DNA): TGCGCCAGCAGCTTGGATCGGGTTTCTAATGAAAAACTGTTTTTT. It translates to CASSLDRVSNEKLFF.

The rearrangement links TRBV6-1 to TRBJ2-5, with D perhaps TRBD2 (5 bases). This CDR3 region has 12 residues. V was shortened by 6 bases and J by 5 bases, with 10 bases between the two germline ends. Looked up from germline, CDR1 is MNHNS and CDR2 is SASEGT. The CDR3 nucleotides read TGTGCCAGCAGCGGCGGGCCGGAGACCCAGTACTTC. Its protein product is CASSGGPETQYF.

This clone turned up a few times. This sequence joins TRBV11-2 and TRBJ2-5, with 9 bases fitting TRBD2. This CDR3 spans 15 amino acids. CDR1 SGHAT and CDR2 FQNNGV come from the germline V gene. Losses at the gene ends were 2 bases for V and 4 bases for J; bases not matched to a gene: 5. The CDR3 DNA sequence: TGTGCCAGCAGCTTAACTAGCGGGCCCAGAGAGACCCAGTACTTC. Amino acid sequence: CASSLTSGPRETQYF. Using reference TRBV11-2 and TRBJ2-5 for the parts outside the CDR3, the full variable domain is EAGVAQSPRYKIIEKRQSVAFWCNPISGHATLYWYQQILGQGPKLLIQFQNNGVVDDSQLPKDRFSAERLKGVDSTLKIQPAKLEDSAVYLCASSLTSGPRETQYFGPGTRLLVL.

V usage is TRBV15 and J usage is TRBJ1-1; the D is unclear. The germline CDR1 and CDR2 sequences are LNHNV and YYDKDF (reference sequence). V lost 0 bases and J 1 base, leaving 9 bases between the germline ends. The CDR3 has 15 amino acids. CDR3 residues: CATSRDTEKNTEAFF. CDR3 DNA sequence: TGTGCCACCAGCAGAGATACAGAGAAGAACACTGAAGCTTTCTTT.

CDR3 bases: TGTGCCAGCAGTTACCCCGGGGACCAAGAGACCCAGTACTTC. Translated: CASSYPGDQETQYF. The J gene is TRBJ2-5, the V gene TRBV27; perhaps TRBD2 as D (5 bases). The CDR3 runs 14 residues. Trimming took off 4 bases at V and 0 bases at J, with 9 bases between the two ends. Germline CDR1 and CDR2: MNHEY and SMNVEV (reference sequence).

This chain's CDR3 is CASRAGGVETGELFF. CDR3 DNA sequence: TGTGCCAGCAGGGCTGGGGGCGTAGAGACCGGGGAGCTGTTTTTT. The chain recombines TRBV5-4 with TRBJ2-2; tentative D call: TRBD1 (6 bases). The CDR3 contains 15 residues. V was trimmed by 5 bases and J by 5 bases, leaving 16 bases between them. In germline, CDR1 is SGHNT, CDR2 YYREEE (reference sequence).

V and J are TRBV5-6 and TRBJ2-3; 8 positions agree with TRBD1. Trimming removed 0 bases from V and 4 bases from J; junction bases left unmatched: 4. CDR3 size: 15 residues. CDR1 SGHDT and CDR2 YYEEEE come from the germline V gene. CDR3 sequence: CASSLGTGKSDTQYF. The DNA of the CDR3 is TGTGCCAGCAGCTTGGGGACAGGGAAGTCAGATACGCAGTATTTT.